Listed below are T cell receptor beta chains from one sample, sequenced in a study of T cell responses to AZD1222 COVID-19 vaccine. Assay used: immunoSEQ multiplex PCR; TCRdb lists only in-frame clones, some missing. The sample lists more than 140,000 clones; approximately 95% were seen once. The specimen was peripheral blood, collected on day 0 of MenACWY control vaccination. The receptors originated from an adult in good health. CDR3s include the opening cysteine and the closing phenylalanine or tryptophan. The order of the fields is D gene, V gene, CDR3 length, clone size, J gene, CDR3 protein, CDR3 DNA. The D gene is left open where the match is weak. Expanded clones get a size class; other rows say once, few or many, or leave the size out.

d_gene: -; v_gene: TRBV7-8; len: 11; abundance: -; j_gene: TRBJ2-7; CDR3aa: CASSSAYEQYF; CDR3nt: TGTGCCAGCAGCTCCGCCTACGAGCAGTACTTC
d_gene: -; v_gene: TRBV19; len: 14; abundance: -; j_gene: TRBJ2-3; CDR3aa: CASSIDRGTDTQYF; CDR3nt: TGTGCCAGTAGTATAGACCGGGGCACAGATACGCAGTATTTT
d_gene: -; v_gene: TRBV5-4; len: 16; abundance: -; j_gene: TRBJ1-3; CDR3aa: CASSTGDRDSGNTIYF; CDR3nt: TGTGCCAGCAGCACCGGGGACCGAGACTCTGGAAACACCATATATTTT
d_gene: -; v_gene: TRBV4-1; len: 14; abundance: once; j_gene: TRBJ1-1; CDR3aa: CASSPGLVGTEAFF; CDR3nt: TGCGCCAGCAGTCCGGGACTGGTGGGCACTGAAGCTTTCTTT
d_gene: -; v_gene: TRBV27; len: 16; abundance: -; j_gene: TRBJ2-1; CDR3aa: CASSLGSGPRYNEQFF; CDR3nt: TGTGCCAGCAGTTTGGGGTCGGGGCCCCGCTACAATGAGCAGTTCTTC
d_gene: -; v_gene: TRBV6-6; len: 17; abundance: once; j_gene: TRBJ1-5; CDR3aa: CASRRFGGFSGNQPQHF; CDR3nt: TGTGCCAGCAGGCGATTTGGAGGGTTTTCCGGCAATCAGCCCCAGCATTTT
d_gene: -; v_gene: TRBV3-1/TRBV3-2; len: 13; abundance: -; j_gene: TRBJ1-2; CDR3aa: CASSQAGTYGYTF; CDR3nt: TGTGCCAGCAGCCAAGCGGGGACCTATGGCTACACCTTC
d_gene: -; v_gene: TRBV5-1; len: 15; abundance: -; j_gene: TRBJ2-5; CDR3aa: CASSPPSVWQETQYF; CDR3nt: TGCGCCAGCAGCCCACCTAGCGTTTGGCAAGAGACCCAGTACTTC
d_gene: -; v_gene: TRBV28; len: 11; abundance: -; j_gene: TRBJ1-5; CDR3aa: CASSSPQAQHF; CDR3nt: TGTGCCAGCAGTTCACCCCAGGCCCAGCATTTT
d_gene: -; v_gene: TRBV19; len: 14; abundance: -; j_gene: TRBJ1-3; CDR3aa: CASTTVGGLNTIYF; CDR3nt: TGTGCCAGTACTACGGTAGGGGGATTAAACACCATATATTTT
d_gene: -; v_gene: TRBV5-4; len: 14; abundance: -; j_gene: TRBJ1-6; CDR3aa: CASTQWFNNSPLHF; CDR3nt: TGTGCCAGCACCCAGTGGTTTAATAATTCACCCCTCCACTTT
d_gene: -; v_gene: TRBV7-6; len: 14; abundance: once; j_gene: TRBJ2-3; CDR3aa: CASSRRGTTDTQYF; CDR3nt: TGTGCCAGCAGCCGGCGAGGGACAACAGATACGCAGTATTTT
d_gene: -; v_gene: TRBV7-8; len: 15; abundance: -; j_gene: TRBJ2-1; CDR3aa: CASSGPGGPGNEQFF; CDR3nt: TGTGCCAGCAGCGGGCCCGGGGGGCCCGGCAATGAGCAGTTCTTC
d_gene: -; v_gene: TRBV12-1; len: 17; abundance: -; j_gene: TRBJ1-2; CDR3aa: CASSFSPQGRIAYGYTF; CDR3nt: TGTGCCAGCAGCTTCTCCCCACAGGGTCGGATAGCCTATGGCTACACCTTC
d_gene: -; v_gene: TRBV19; len: 13; abundance: -; j_gene: TRBJ1-5; CDR3aa: CASSMLSNQPQHF; CDR3nt: TGTGCCAGTAGTATGTTGAGCAATCAGCCCCAGCATTTT
d_gene: TRBD2; v_gene: TRBV5-1; len: 17; abundance: -; j_gene: TRBJ2-7; CDR3aa: CASSLVRLAVKGHEQYF; CDR3nt: TGCGCCAGCAGCCTCGTGAGACTAGCGGTTAAGGGGCACGAGCAGTACTTC
d_gene: TRBD1; v_gene: TRBV6-5; len: 13; abundance: -; j_gene: TRBJ1-1; CDR3aa: CASSPQTGAEAFF; CDR3nt: TGTGCCAGCAGTCCTCAGACAGGGGCCGAAGCTTTCTTT
d_gene: -; v_gene: TRBV27; len: 17; abundance: -; j_gene: TRBJ1-5; CDR3aa: CASSPSEGEVGNQPQHF; CDR3nt: TGTGCCAGCAGCCCCTCGGAGGGTGAGGTGGGCAATCAGCCCCAGCATTTT
d_gene: -; v_gene: TRBV5-1; len: 15; abundance: few; j_gene: TRBJ2-7; CDR3aa: CASSLGRDGTYEQYF; CDR3nt: TGCGCCAGCAGCTTGGGTCGGGACGGAACCTACGAGCAGTACTTC
d_gene: TRBD1; v_gene: TRBV2; len: 14; abundance: -; j_gene: TRBJ2-7; CDR3aa: CASSDQGALYEQYF; CDR3nt: TGTGCCAGCAGTGATCAGGGGGCTTTGTACGAGCAGTACTTC
d_gene: -; v_gene: TRBV6-5; len: 15; abundance: -; j_gene: TRBJ2-1; CDR3aa: CASSYRLGGYNEQFF; CDR3nt: TGTGCCAGCAGTTACCGCTTAGGGGGGTACAATGAGCAGTTCTTC